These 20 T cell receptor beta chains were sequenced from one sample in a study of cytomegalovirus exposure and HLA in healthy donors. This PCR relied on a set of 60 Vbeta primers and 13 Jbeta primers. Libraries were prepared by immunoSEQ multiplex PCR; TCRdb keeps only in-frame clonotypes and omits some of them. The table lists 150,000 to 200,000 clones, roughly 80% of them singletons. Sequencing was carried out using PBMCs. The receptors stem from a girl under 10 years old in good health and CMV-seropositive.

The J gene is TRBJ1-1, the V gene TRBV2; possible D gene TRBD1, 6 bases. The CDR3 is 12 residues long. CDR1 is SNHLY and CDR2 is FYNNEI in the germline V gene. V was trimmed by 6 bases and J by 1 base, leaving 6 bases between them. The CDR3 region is CASRTGNTEAFF. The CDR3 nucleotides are TGTGCCAGCAGGACAGGGAACACTGAAGCTTTCTTT.

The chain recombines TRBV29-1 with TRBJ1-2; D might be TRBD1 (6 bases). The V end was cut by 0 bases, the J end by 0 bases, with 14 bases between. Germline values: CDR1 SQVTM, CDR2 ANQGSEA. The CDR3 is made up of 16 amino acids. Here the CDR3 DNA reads TGCAGCGTTGAAGACACGTTCGACAGGTCTAACTATGGCTACACCTTC. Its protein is CSVEDTFDRSNYGYTF.

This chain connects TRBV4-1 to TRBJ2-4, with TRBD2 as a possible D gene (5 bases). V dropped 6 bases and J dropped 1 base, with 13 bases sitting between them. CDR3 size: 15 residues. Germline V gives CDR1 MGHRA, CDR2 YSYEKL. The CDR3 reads CASSAQLGAKNIQYF. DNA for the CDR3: TGCGCCAGCAGTGCCCAACTAGGGGCCAAAAACATTCAGTACTTC.

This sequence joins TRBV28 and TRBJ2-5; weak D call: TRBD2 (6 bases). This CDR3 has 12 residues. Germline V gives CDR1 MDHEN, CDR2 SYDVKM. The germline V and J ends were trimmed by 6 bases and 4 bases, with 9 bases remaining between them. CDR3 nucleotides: TGTGCCAGCAGGGGAGCGGGAGAGACCCAGTACTTC. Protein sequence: CASRGAGETQYF. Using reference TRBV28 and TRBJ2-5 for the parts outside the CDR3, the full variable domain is DVKVTQSSRYLVKRTGEKVFLECVQDMDHENMFWYRQDPGLGLRLIYFSYDVKMKEKGDIPEGYSVSREKKERFSLILESASTNQTSMYLCASRGAGETQYFGPGTRLLVL.

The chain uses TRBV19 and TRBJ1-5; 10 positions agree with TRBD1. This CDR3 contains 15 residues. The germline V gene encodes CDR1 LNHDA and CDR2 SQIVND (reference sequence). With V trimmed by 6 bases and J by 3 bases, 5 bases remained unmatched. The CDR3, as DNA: TGTGCCAGTAGCCCGGACAGGGGGGCCAATCAGCCCCAGCATTTT. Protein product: CASSPDRGANQPQHF.

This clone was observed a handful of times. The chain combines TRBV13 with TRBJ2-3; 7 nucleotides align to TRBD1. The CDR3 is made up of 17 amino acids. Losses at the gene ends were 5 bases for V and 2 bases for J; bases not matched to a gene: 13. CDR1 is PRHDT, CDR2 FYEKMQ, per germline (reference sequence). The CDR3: CASSPRTQGSYTDTQYF. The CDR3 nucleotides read TGTGCCAGCAGCCCTAGGACACAGGGGTCCTACACAGATACGCAGTATTTT.

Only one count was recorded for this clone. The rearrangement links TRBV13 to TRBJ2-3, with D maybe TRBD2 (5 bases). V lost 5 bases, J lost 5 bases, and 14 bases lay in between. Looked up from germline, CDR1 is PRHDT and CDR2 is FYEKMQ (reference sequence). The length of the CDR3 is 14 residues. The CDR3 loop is CASSVGSPGDTQYF. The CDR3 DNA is TGTGCCAGCAGCGTGGGGAGCCCTGGAGATACGCAGTATTTT.

CDR3 sequence (DNA): TGTGCCAGCAGCACCCGACAGGGGGGTTACAATGAGCAGTTCTTC. Translating gives CASSTRQGGYNEQFF. The chain has TRBV5-4 and TRBJ2-1; 9 nucleotides match TRBD1. The trim removed 4 bases at V and 4 bases at J, leaving 6 bases unmatched. This CDR3 has 15 residues. Germline-derived CDR1 and CDR2 are SGHNT and YYREEE (reference sequence).

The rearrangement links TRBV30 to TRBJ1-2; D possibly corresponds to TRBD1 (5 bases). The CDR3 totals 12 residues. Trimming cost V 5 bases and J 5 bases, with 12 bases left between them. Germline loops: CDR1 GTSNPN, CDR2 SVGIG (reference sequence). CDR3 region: CAWDSFSYGYTF. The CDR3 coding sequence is TGTGCCTGGGACAGCTTTTCTTATGGCTACACCTTC. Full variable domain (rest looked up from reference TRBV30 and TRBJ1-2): SQTIHQWPATLVQPVGSPLSLECTVEGTSNPNLYWYRQAAGRGLQLLFYSVGIGQISSEVPQNLSASRPQDRQFILSSKKLLLSDSGFYLCAWDSFSYGYTFGSGTRLTVV.

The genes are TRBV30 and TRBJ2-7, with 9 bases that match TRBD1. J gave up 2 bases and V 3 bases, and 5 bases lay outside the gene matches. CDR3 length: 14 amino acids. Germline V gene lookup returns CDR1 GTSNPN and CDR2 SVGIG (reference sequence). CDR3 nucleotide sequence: TGTGCCTGGAGCGGCGGGACAGGGCCCTACGAGCAGTACTTC. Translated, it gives CAWSGGTGPYEQYF.

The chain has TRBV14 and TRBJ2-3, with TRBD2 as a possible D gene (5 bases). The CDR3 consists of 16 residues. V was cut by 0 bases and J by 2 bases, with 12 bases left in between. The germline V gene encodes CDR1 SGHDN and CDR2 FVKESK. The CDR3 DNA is TGTGCCAGCAGCCAAGATAACAGCGGCCTCACAGATACGCAGTATTTT. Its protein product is CASSQDNSGLTDTQYF.

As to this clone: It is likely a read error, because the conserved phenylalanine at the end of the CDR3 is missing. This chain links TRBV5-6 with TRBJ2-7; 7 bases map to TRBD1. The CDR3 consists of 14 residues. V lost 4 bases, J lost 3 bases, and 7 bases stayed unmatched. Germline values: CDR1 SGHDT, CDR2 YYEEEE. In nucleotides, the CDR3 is TGTGCCAGCAGCATGACAGGGATCGGCTACGAGCAGTACCTC. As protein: CASSMTGIGYEQYL.

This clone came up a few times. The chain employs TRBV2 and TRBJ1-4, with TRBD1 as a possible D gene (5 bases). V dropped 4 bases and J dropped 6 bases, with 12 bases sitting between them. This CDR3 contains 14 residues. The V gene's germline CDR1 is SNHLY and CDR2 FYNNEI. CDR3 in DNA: TGTGCCAGCAGTGCTGAGGGACTATATGAAAAACTGTTTTTT. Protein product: CASSAEGLYEKLFF.

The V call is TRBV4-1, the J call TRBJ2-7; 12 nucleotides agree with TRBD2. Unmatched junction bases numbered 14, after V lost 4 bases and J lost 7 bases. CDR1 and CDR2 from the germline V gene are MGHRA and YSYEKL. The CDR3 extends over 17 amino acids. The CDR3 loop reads CASSPEVTSGRPEEQYF. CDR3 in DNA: TGCGCCAGCAGCCCAGAGGTGACTAGCGGGAGACCGGAGGAGCAGTACTTC.

Written as DNA, the CDR3 is TGCGCCAGCAGCTTGGGTGGAGGTGGAAACACCATATATTTT. Protein product: CASSLGGGGNTIYF. This rearrangement joins TRBV5-1 to TRBJ1-3; unclear D gene. Germline V gene lookup returns CDR1 SGHRS and CDR2 YFSETQ. The CDR3 sequence is 14 residues long. Deletions cut 0 bases from V and 3 bases from J, with 7 bases between. Supplemented by reference TRBV5-1 and TRBJ1-3, the full variable domain reads KAGVTQTPRYLIKTRGQQVTLSCSPISGHRSVSWYQQTPGQGLQFLFEYFSETQRNKGNFPGRFSGRQFSNSRSEMNVSTLELGDSALYLCASSLGGGGNTIYFGEGSWLTVV.

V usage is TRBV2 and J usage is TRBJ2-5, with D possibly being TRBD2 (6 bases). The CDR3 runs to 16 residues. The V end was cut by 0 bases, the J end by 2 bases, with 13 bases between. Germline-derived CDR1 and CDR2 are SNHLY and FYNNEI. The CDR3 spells CASSEARGGLQETQYF. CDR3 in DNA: TGTGCCAGCAGTGAAGCGCGGGGCGGGCTTCAAGAGACCCAGTACTTC.

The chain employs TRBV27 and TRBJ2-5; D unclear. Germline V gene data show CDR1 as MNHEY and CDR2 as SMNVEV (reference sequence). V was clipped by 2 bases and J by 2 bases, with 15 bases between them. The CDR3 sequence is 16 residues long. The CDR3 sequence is CASSLMASIPQETQYF. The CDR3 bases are TGTGCCAGCAGTTTAATGGCTAGTATACCGCAAGAGACCCAGTACTTC.

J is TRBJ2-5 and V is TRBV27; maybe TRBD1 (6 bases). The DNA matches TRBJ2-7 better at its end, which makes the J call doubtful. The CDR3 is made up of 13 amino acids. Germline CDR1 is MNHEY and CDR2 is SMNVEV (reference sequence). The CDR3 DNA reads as TGTGCCAGCAGCCCAGGGGTCTCCTACGAGCAGTACTTC. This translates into CASSPGVSYEQYF.

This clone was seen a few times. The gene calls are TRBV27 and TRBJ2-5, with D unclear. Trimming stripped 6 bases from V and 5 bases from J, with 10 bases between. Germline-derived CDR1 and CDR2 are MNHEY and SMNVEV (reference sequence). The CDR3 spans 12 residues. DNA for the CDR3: TGTGCCAGCAGGACAAACCGGGAGACCCAGTACTTC. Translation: CASRTNRETQYF.

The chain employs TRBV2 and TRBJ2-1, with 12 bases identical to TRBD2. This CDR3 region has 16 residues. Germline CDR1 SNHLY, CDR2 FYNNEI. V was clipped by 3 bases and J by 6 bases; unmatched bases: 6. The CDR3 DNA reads TGTGCCAGCAGTGATGGGGCTAGCGGGAGGGCCAATGAGCAGTTCTTC. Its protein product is CASSDGASGRANEQFF.